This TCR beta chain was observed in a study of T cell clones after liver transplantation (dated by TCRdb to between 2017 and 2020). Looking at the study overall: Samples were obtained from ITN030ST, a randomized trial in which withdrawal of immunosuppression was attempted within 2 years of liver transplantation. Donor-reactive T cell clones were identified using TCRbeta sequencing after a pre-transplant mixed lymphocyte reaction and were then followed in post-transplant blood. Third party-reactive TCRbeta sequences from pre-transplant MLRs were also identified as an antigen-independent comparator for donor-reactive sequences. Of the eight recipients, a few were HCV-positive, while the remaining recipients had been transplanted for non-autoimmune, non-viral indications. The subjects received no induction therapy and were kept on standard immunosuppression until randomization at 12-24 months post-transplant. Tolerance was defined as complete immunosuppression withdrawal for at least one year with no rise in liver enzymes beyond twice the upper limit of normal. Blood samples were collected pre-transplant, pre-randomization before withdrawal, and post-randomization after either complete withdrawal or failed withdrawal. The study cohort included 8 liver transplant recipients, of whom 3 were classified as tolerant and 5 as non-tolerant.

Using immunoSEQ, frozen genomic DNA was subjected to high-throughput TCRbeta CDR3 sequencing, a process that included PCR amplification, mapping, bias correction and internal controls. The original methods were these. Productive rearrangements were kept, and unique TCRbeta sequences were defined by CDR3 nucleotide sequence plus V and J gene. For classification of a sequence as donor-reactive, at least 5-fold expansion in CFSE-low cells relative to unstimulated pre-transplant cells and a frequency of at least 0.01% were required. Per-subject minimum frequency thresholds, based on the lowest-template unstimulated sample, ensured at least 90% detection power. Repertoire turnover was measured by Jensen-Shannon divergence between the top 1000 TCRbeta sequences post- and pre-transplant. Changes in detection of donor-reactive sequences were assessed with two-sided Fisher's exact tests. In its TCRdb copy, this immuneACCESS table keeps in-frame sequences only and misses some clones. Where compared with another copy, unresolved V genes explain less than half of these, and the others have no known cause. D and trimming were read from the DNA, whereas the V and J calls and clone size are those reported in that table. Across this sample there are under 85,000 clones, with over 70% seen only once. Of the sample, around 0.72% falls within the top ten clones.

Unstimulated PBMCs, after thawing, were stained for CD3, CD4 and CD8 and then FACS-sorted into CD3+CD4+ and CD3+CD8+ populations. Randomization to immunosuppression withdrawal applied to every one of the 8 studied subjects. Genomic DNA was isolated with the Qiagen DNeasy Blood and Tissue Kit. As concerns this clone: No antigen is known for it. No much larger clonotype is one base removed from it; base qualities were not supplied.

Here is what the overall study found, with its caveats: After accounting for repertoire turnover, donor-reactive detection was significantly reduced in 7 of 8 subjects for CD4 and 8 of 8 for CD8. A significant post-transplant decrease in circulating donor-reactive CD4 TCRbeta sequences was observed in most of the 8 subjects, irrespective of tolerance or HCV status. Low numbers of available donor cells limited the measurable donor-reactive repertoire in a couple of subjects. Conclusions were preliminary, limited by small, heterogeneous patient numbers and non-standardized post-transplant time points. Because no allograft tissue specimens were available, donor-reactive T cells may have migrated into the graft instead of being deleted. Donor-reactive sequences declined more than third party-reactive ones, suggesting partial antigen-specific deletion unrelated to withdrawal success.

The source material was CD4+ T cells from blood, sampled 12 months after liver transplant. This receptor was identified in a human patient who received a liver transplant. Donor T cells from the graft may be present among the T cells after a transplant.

Read as DNA, the sequence is TGTGCCAGTAGTTCGGACAGGCGTAGTTCCTACAATGAGCAGTTCTTC. Its protein reads: CASSSDRRSSYNEQFF. The chain joins TRBV19 to TRBJ2-1; TRBD1 aligns with 7 central bases. Germline trimming: 5 bases from V, 1 base from J; junction bases outside gene matches: 8. The CDR3 numbers 16 residues from cysteine through phenylalanine. The CDR3 DNA has 48 bases and is translated from base 1. For CDR1 and CDR2, the germline V gene (reference sequence) lists LNHDA and SQIVND.